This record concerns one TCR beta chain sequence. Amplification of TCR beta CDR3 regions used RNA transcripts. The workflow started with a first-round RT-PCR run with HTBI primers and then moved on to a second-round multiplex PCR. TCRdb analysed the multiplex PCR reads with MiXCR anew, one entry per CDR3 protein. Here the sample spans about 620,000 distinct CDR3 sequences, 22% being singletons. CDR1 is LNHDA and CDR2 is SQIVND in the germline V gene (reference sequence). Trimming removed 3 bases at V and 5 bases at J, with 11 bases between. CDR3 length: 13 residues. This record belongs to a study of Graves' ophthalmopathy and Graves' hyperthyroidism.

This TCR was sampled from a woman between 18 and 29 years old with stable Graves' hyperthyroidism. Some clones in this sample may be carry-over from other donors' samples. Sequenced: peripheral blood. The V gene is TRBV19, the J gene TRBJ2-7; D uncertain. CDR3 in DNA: TGTGCCAGTAGTATGGCCCCAGGCGACGAGCAGTACTTC. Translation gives CASSMAPGDEQYF.